The 14 T cell receptor beta chains below were found in one sample sequenced in a study of T cell responses to AZD1222 COVID-19 vaccine. The protocol was immunoSEQ multiplex PCR, while the TCRdb copy is restricted to in-frame clones and leaves out a portion. The sample comprises tens of thousands of clones, more than 80% of which are singletons, and more than 45% rests with the top ten. The starting material was peripheral blood, obtained on day 0 of AZD1222 vaccination. The source of these receptors is an adult in good health.

The J gene is TRBJ2-5, the V gene TRBV7-2; no definite D call. Per germline, CDR1 SGHTA and CDR2 FQGNSA. This CDR3 contains 15 residues. The V and J ends lost 1 base and 5 bases respectively, with 14 bases between them. In nucleotides, the CDR3 is TGTGCCAGCAGCTTAGGGGCCGGCTCGGCGGAGACCCAGTACTTC. Translated: CASSLGAGSAETQYF. Full variable domain (missing parts from reference TRBV7-2 and TRBJ2-5): GAGVSQSPSNKVTEKGKDVELRCDPISGHTALYWYRQSLGQGLEFLIYFQGNSAPDKSGLPSDRFSAERTGGSVSTLTIQRTQQEDSAVYLCASSLGAGSAETQYFGPGTRLLVL.

V gene TRBV7-9 combines with J gene TRBJ2-7, with 7 bases fitting TRBD1. The CDR3 is 14 amino acids. The V gene end was trimmed by 5 bases and the J gene end by 9 bases; junction bases not matched to a gene: 13. Germline CDR1 SEHNR, CDR2 FQNEAQ (reference sequence). DNA for the CDR3: TGTGCCAGCAGCCCCAAGGACAGGTCCCCTTCGCAGTACTTC. Protein product: CASSPKDRSPSQYF. The full variable domain, with the rest looked up from reference TRBV7-9 and TRBJ2-7, is DTGVSQNPRHKITKRGQNVTFRCDPISEHNRLYWYRQTLGQGPEFLTYFQNEAQLEKSRLLSDRFSAERPKGSFSTLEIQRTEQGDSAMYLCASSPKDRSPSQYFGPGTRLTVT.

In its sample, this clone was seen a few times. The chain is built from TRBV27 and TRBJ1-4, with a possible D match to TRBD1 (5 bases). This CDR3 region has 13 residues. Germline CDR1 MNHEY, CDR2 SMNVEV (reference sequence). Trimming cost V 5 bases and J 7 bases, with 11 bases left between them. The DNA of the CDR3 is TGTGCCAGCAGTATAAGCCAGGGTGAAAAACTGTTTTTT. Its protein is CASSISQGEKLFF.

V gene TRBV14 combines with J gene TRBJ2-3, with D unclear. The germline V gene has CDR1 SGHDN and CDR2 FVKESK. The CDR3 length is 13 residues. V lost 0 bases, J lost 6 bases, and 7 bases lay in between. The CDR3 here is CASSQEGRDTQYF. In DNA, the CDR3 is TGTGCCAGCAGCCAAGAGGGAAGGGATACGCAGTATTTT.

This clone showed up just once. The rearrangement links TRBV7-3 to TRBJ2-5; the match to TRBD1 covers 11 bases. The germline V gene encodes CDR1 SGHTA and CDR2 FQGTGA. V lost 5 bases, J lost 1 base, and 3 bases stayed unmatched. The CDR3 length is 15 residues. CDR3 sequence: CASSAGTGGQETQYF. The CDR3 coding sequence is TGTGCCAGCAGCGCCGGGACAGGGGGCCAAGAGACCCAGTACTTC.

The count of this clone is one. The rearrangement uses TRBV3-1 (or the pseudogene TRBV3-2) and TRBJ2-1; 9 bases fit TRBD1. Germline-derived CDR1 and CDR2 are LGHDT and YNNKEL (reference sequence). The CDR3 totals 15 residues. Trimming took 1 base from V and 7 from J; bases not matched to a gene: 5. This CDR3 reads CASSQARTGANEQFF. CDR3 nucleotides: TGTGCCAGCAGCCAAGCAAGGACAGGGGCTAATGAGCAGTTCTTC.

The V gene is TRBV5-1, the J gene TRBJ2-3; 11 positions match TRBD2. The CDR3 extends over 19 amino acids. Unmatched junction bases numbered 14, after V lost 0 bases and J lost 5 bases. Germline V gene sequence: CDR1 SGHRS, CDR2 YFSETQ. Here the CDR3 reads CASSLDVPGSGGAKDTQYF. The DNA for the CDR3 is TGCGCCAGCAGCTTGGATGTGCCGGGTAGCGGGGGGGCTAAAGATACGCAGTATTTT.

The V gene is TRBV6-5, the J gene TRBJ2-2, with no clear D. Per germline, CDR1 MNHEY and CDR2 SVGAGI. Trimming took 6 bases from V and 5 from J, leaving 10 bases between them. The CDR3 has 13 residues. This chain's CDR3 is CASSSDLTGELFF. The CDR3 DNA reads as TGTGCCAGCAGCTCCGACTTGACCGGGGAGCTGTTTTTT.

The gene calls are TRBV7-9 and TRBJ1-4; D unresolved. The germline V gene encodes CDR1 SEHNR and CDR2 FQNEAQ (reference sequence). The CDR3 loop spans 14 amino acids. The V gene lost 4 bases and the J gene lost 3 bases, with 9 bases spanning the gap. CDR3 in amino acids: CASSSLGANEKLFF. The CDR3 coding sequence is TGTGCCAGCAGCTCCCTCGGCGCTAATGAAAAACTGTTTTTT.

The rearrangement uses TRBV2 and TRBJ2-1; 10 bases line up with TRBD1. CDR3 length equals 13 residues. V trimming: 6 bases; J trimming: 9 bases; junction bases outside the gene matches: 5. In germline, CDR1 is SNHLY, CDR2 FYNNEI. The CDR3 coding sequence is TGTGCCAGCAGCCGACAGGGGGCAGGTGAGCAGTTCTTC. Its protein product is CASSRQGAGEQFF.

The J gene is TRBJ1-5, the V gene TRBV28; D ambiguous. The CDR3 loop spans 13 amino acids. V lost 1 base and J 6 bases, leaving 7 bases between the germline ends. The germline V gene has CDR1 MDHEN and CDR2 SYDVKM. CDR3 in amino acids: CASSLYRSQPQHF. The CDR3 DNA reads as TGTGCCAGCAGTTTATATCGGAGTCAGCCCCAGCATTTT.

This chain uses TRBV7-8 with TRBJ2-1; D unresolved. V gave up 4 bases and J gave up 7 bases, with 14 bases separating them. This CDR3 has 14 amino acids. CDR1 is SGHVS, CDR2 FQNEAQ, per germline. The CDR3 reads CASSSKWETNEQFF. The CDR3 DNA follows: TGTGCCAGCAGCTCTAAATGGGAAACAAATGAGCAGTTCTTC. Full variable domain (outside the CDR3, taken from reference TRBV7-8 and TRBJ2-1): GAGVSQSPRYKVAKRGQDVALRCDPISGHVSLFWYQQALGQGPEFLTYFQNEAQLDKSGLPSDRFFAERPEGSVSTLKIQRTQQEDSAVYLCASSSKWETNEQFFGPGTRLTVL.

The chain combines TRBV5-1 with TRBJ1-1, with D unclear. CDR1 SGHRS and CDR2 YFSETQ come from the germline V gene. Deletions cut 4 bases from V and 1 base from J, with 8 bases between. This CDR3 spans 13 amino acids. CDR3 loop: CASSATENTEAFF. The CDR3 nucleotides read TGCGCCAGCAGCGCCACAGAGAACACTGAAGCTTTCTTT.

The chain combines TRBV15 with TRBJ1-3; a weak D match, TRBD1 (5 bases). V shed 1 base and J shed 3 bases, with 13 bases lying between them. In germline, CDR1 is LNHNV, CDR2 YYDKDF (reference sequence). The length of the CDR3 is 16 residues. DNA of the CDR3: TGTGCCACCAGCAGAGGGGACTTCGGGGATGGAAACACCATATATTTT. The encoded protein is CATSRGDFGDGNTIYF.